This TCR beta chain was identified in a study of T cell clonotyping in hematopoietic cell transplantation. Study-level background: Cytoreduction preceded collection of pretransplant recipient samples.

Indicated time point: recipient sample about 28 days before transplant, after cytoreduction. Recipient blood drawn about 28 days pretransplant and days 30, 100, 180 after. This table comes from immunoSEQ multiplex PCR, and its TCRdb copy is limited to in-frame clones, with some not included. This table holds about 69,000 clones, about 96% found once. The CDR3 loop spans 13 amino acids. Deletions cut 3 bases from V and 5 bases from J, with 10 bases between. Germline lookup yields CDR1 GTSNPN and CDR2 SVGIG (reference sequence). Notes on this clone: The antigen is unknown.

Study conclusions and caveats: Without cell sorting, CD4 versus CD8 contributions remain unresolved. Broader posttransplant TCR repertoire diversity was predicted by graft donor and pretransplant recipient Inverse Simpson Index values.

The chain has TRBV30 and TRBJ2-2; D is tentatively TRBD1 or TRBD2 (5 bases each). Specimen: peripheral blood mononuclear cells, collected before stem cell transplant. The clonotype was recovered from a woman in her forties or fifties with acute myeloid leukemia. Some clones in this sample may be carry-over from other donors' samples. The CDR3 reads CAWRPWGTGELFF. In nucleotides, the CDR3 is TGTGCCTGGAGGCCGTGGGGGACCGGGGAGCTGTTTTTT. Full variable domain (missing parts from reference TRBV30 and TRBJ2-2): SQTIHQWPATLVQPVGSPLSLECTVEGTSNPNLYWYRQAAGRGLQLLFYSVGIGQISSEVPQNLSASRPQDRQFILSSKKLLLSDSGFYLCAWRPWGTGELFFGEGSRLTVL.